This T cell receptor (beta chain) was retrieved from a study of blood T cell repertoires in COVID-19. Study information: COVID-19 samples from acute and convalescent phases originated in the United States, Italy and Spain. PBMCs, B-cell-depleted T cells, or T cells were the source of the cDNA or gDNA that made up the material.

Some clones are missing from TCRdb's copy, which holds only in-frame ones; the method was immunoSEQ multiplex PCR. The sample lists roughly 250,000 clones, approximately 86% occurring once. The table lists this clone with a count of one. Material for sequencing was PBMCs or T cells enriched from blood (not recorded which). The TCR originated in a woman in her twenties or thirties with acute COVID-19.

The CDR3 sequence is CASSLYPGLAAHNEQFF. CDR3 sequence (DNA): TGTGCCAGCAGCTTATACCCGGGACTAGCGGCCCACAATGAGCAGTTCTTC. The V gene is TRBV7-3, the J gene TRBJ2-1; 11 bases align to TRBD2. Germline V CDR1 and CDR2: SGHTA, FQGTGA. The CDR3 has 17 amino acids. The V and J ends lost 2 bases and 5 bases, in that order; junction bases with no gene match: 8.